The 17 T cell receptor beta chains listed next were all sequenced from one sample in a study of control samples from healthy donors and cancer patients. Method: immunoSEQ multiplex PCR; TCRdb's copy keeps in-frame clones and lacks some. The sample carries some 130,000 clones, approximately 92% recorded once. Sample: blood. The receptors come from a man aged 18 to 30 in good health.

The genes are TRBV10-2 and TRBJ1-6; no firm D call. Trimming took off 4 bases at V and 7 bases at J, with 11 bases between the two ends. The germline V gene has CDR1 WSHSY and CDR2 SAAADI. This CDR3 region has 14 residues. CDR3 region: CASSVRANNSPLHF. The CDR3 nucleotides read TGCGCCAGCAGTGTACGGGCTAACAATTCACCCCTCCACTTT.

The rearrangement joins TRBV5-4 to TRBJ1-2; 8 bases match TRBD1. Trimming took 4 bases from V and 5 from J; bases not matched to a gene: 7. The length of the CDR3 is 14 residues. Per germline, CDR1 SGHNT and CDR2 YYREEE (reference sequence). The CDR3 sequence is CASSEGDRPYGYTF. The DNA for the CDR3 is TGTGCCAGCAGCGAAGGGGACAGGCCGTATGGCTACACCTTC.

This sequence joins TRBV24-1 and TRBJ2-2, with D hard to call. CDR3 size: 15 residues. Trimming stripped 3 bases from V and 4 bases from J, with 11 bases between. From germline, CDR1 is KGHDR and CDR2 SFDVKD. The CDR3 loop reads CATSDPSTFTGELFF. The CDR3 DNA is TGTGCCACCAGTGATCCGAGTACCTTCACCGGGGAGCTGTTTTTT.

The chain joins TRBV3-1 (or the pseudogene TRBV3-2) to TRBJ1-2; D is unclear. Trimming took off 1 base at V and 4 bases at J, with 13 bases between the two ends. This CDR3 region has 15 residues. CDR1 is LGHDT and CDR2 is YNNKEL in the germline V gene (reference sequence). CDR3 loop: CASSQAPATLYGYTF. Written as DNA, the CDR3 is TGTGCCAGCAGCCAAGCCCCAGCAACCCTCTATGGCTACACCTTC.

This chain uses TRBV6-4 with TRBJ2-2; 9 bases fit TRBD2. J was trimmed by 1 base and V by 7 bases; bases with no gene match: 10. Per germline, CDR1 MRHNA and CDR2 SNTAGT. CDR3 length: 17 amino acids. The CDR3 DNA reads TGTGCCAGCACCCCCGGAGCGGGGGGACGGAACACCGGGGAGCTGTTTTTT. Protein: CASTPGAGGRNTGELFF.

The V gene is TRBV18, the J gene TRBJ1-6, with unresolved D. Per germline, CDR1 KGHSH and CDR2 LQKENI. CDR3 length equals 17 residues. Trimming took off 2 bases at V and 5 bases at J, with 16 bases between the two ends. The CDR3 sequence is CASSPVSFGGDNSPLHF. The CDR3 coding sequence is TGTGCCAGCTCACCAGTGTCATTCGGCGGAGATAATTCACCCCTCCACTTT.

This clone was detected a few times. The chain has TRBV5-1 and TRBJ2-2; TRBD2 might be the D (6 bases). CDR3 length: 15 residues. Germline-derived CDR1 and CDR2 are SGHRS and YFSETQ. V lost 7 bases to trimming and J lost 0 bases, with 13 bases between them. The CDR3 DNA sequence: TGCGCCAGCCGGGGCGGGACGGCGAACACCGGGGAGCTGTTTTTT. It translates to CASRGGTANTGELFF.

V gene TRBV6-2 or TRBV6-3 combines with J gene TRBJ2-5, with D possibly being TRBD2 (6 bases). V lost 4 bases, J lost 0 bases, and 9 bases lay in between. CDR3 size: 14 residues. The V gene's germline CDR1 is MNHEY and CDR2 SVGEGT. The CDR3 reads CASSLVADQETQYF. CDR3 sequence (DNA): TGTGCCAGCAGTTTAGTAGCGGACCAAGAGACCCAGTACTTC.

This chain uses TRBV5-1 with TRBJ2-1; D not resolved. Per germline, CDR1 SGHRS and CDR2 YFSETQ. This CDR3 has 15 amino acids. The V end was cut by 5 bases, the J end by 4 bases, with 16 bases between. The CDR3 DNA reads TGCGCCAGCAGTGGAATAGAAGCCGAGTACAATGAGCAGTTCTTC. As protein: CASSGIEAEYNEQFF.

The CDR3 region is CASSPGGRTGELFF. The CDR3 nucleotides read TGTGCCAGCAGCCCGGGGGGGAGAACCGGGGAGCTGTTTTTT. The V and J genes are TRBV5-4 and TRBJ2-2, with 8 bases identical to TRBD2. Unmatched junction bases numbered 4, after V lost 4 bases and J lost 5 bases. Germline V lookup: CDR1 SGHNT, CDR2 YYREEE (reference sequence). The CDR3 extends over 14 amino acids.

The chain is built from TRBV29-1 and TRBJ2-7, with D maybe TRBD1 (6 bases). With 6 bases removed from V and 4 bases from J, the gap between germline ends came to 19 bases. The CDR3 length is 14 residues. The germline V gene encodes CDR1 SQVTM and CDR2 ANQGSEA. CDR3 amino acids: CSVLGVGHSYEQYF. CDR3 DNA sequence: TGCAGCGTCCTTGGGGTGGGACATAGTTACGAGCAGTACTTC.

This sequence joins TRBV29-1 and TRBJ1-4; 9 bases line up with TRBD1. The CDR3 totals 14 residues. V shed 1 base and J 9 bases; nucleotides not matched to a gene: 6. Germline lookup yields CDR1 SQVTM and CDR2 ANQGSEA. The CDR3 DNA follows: TGCAGCGTTGAAGGCCCCGGACAGGGGAAAAAACTGTTTTTT. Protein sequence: CSVEGPGQGKKLFF.

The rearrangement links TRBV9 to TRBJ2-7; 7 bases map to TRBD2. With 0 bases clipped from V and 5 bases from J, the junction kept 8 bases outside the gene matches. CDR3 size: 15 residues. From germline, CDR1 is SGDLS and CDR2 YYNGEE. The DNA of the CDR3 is TGTGCCAGCAGCGTAGGTATCGGGGGGTCGGACGAGCAGTACTTC. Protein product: CASSVGIGGSDEQYF.

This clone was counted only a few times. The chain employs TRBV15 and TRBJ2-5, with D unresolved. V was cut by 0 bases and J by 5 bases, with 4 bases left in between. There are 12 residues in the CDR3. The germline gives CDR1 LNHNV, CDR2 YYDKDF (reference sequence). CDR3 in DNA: TGTGCCACCAGCAGAGATACTGAGACCCAGTACTTC. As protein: CATSRDTETQYF.

As DNA, the CDR3 is TGTGCCAGCAGTCGTACTTTGGGACGGCCGAACGCTTTCTTT. It yields the protein CASSRTLGRPNAFF. The chain uses TRBV14 and TRBJ1-1; D is possibly TRBD1 (5 bases). This CDR3 contains 14 residues. With 6 bases removed from V and 11 bases from J, the gap between germline ends came to 22 bases. Germline V lookup: CDR1 SGHDN, CDR2 FVKESK.

CDR3 bases: TGCAGCGTTGACCTCGGCAGGGGGAACACTGAAGCTTTCTTT. It codes for CSVDLGRGNTEAFF. The chain links TRBV29-1 to TRBJ1-1, with D possibly TRBD1 on 6 matching bases. CDR1 and CDR2 (germline): SQVTM, ANQGSEA. The germline V and J ends were trimmed by 3 bases and 1 base, with 12 bases remaining between them. This CDR3 has 14 amino acids.

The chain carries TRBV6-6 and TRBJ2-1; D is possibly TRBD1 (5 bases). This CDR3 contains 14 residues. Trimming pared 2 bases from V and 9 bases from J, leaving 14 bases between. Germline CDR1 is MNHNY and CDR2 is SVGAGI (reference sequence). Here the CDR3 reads CASSYTSTRGEQFF. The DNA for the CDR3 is TGTGCCAGCAGTTACACATCGACAAGGGGTGAGCAGTTCTTC.